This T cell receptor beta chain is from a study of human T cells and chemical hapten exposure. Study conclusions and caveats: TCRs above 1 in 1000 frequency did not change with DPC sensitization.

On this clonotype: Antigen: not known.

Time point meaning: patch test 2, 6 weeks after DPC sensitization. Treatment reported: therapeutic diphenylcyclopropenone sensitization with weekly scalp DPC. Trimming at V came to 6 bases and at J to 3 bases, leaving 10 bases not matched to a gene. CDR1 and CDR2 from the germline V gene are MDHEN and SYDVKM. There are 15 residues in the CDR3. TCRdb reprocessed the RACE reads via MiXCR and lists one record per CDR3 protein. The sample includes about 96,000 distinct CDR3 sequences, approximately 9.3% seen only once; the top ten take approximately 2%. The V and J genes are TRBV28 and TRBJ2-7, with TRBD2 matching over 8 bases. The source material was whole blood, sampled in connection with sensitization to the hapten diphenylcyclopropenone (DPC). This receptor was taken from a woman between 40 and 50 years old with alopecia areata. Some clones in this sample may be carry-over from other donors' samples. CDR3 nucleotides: TGTGCCAGCAGCGCGCTGGGACTAGGAATCTACGAGCAGTACTTC. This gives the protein CASSALGLGIYEQYF.